The 2 T cell receptor beta chains reported below all come from one sample, sequenced in a study of T cells after yellow fever vaccination. Using its own MiXCR run on the 5' RACE reads, TCRdb lists one record per CDR3 protein. The sample shows some 110,000 distinct CDR3 sequences, 8.4% of them seen only once. The sample consisted of CD8+ T cells sorted from PBMCs, taken 45 days after the yellow fever booster vaccination. The receptors here all came from a man aged 25 to 45 who received the YFV17D yellow fever vaccine.

This clonotype occurred many times. The V gene is TRBV6-4, the J gene TRBJ1-2; D is perhaps TRBD1 (5 bases). Germline CDR1 MRHNA, CDR2 SNTAGT. The CDR3 is 14 residues long. V lost 0 bases to trimming and J lost 4 bases, with 9 bases between them. The CDR3 coding sequence is TGTGCCAGCAGTGACTCGGGGGGAAGCTATGGCTACACCTTC. It encodes CASSDSGGSYGYTF.

This clonotype was recorded a few times. This may arise from a read error, as a much more abundant clone is one base away. The genes are TRBV20-1 and TRBJ2-5; 8 positions agree with TRBD2. Germline V gene data show CDR1 as DFQATT and CDR2 as SNEGSKA (reference sequence). The CDR3 has 16 amino acids. The CDR3 sequence is CCARDISGTKRETQYF. The CDR3 DNA sequence: TGCTGTGCTAGAGATATTAGCGGGACAAAGAGAGAGACCCAGTACTTC.